A selection of T cell receptor beta chains follows, all from one sample in a study of radiotherapy plus CTLA-4 blockade in lung cancer. Generated by immunoSEQ multiplex PCR, the TCRdb table keeps only in-frame clones and is missing some. The data hold tens of thousands of clones, with roughly 85% observed a single time. The specimen was peripheral blood, collected from a patient treated with radiotherapy plus ipilimumab. The source is a human donor with non-small cell lung cancer who had a complete response to radiotherapy plus ipilimumab. CDR3s include the opening cysteine and the closing phenylalanine or tryptophan. D genes are given only for firm matches. Some rows have no size entry. The others give once, few or many, or a class for an expanded clone.

clone_size j_call d_call v_call cdr3_nt cdr3_aa
- TRBJ2-3 - TRBV7-2 TGTGCCAGCAGCCAGAGCACAGATACGCAGTATTTT CASSQSTDTQYF
- TRBJ1-1 - TRBV19 TGTGCCAGTAGTGCTTCAGGGGTGAGGGACACTGAAGCTTTCTTT CASSASGVRDTEAFF
- TRBJ2-2 - TRBV10-1 TGCGCCAGCAGTGAGTCGAGAGGGGACACCGGGGAGCTGTTTTTT CASSESRGDTGELFF
- TRBJ2-2 - TRBV9 TGTGCCAGCAGCGTTACAGGGTCTGGCACCGGGGAGCTGTTTTTT CASSVTGSGTGELFF
once TRBJ2-1 TRBD2 TRBV7-6 TGTGCCAGCAGCCTCAGCGCCCGGACTAGCGGGAGTTTGGTTGGCGATGAGCAGTTCTTC CASSLSARTSGSLVGDEQFF
- TRBJ2-5 TRBD2 TRBV5-1 TGCGCCAGCAGCTATACTAGCGGGGGGCCGGTAGAGACCCAGTACTTC CASSYTSGGPVETQYF
- TRBJ2-7 - TRBV6-1 TGTGCCACCAAAGAGGCACCTTACTACGAGCAGTACTTC CATKEAPYYEQYF
few TRBJ1-2 - TRBV21-1 TGTGCCAGCAGCACCAATGACAGGGGTAACTATGGCTACACCTTC CASSTNDRGNYGYTF
- TRBJ2-7 TRBD1 TRBV6-1 TGTGCCAGCAGTGAAGGTCAGGGGGCAACGTGGGAGCAGTACTTC CASSEGQGATWEQYF
- TRBJ2-1 - TRBV5-1 TGCGCCAGCAGCTTACAGGGACCTGACAATGAGCAGTTCTTC CASSLQGPDNEQFF
- TRBJ2-7 - TRBV5-1 TGCGCCAGCAGCTTGTACCGGGATTCCTCCTACGAGCAGTACTTC CASSLYRDSSYEQYF
once TRBJ2-4 - TRBV5-6 TGTGCCAGCAGCTTGAGATTAGGAACAAGACATCTCAAAAACATTCAGTACTTC CASSLRLGTRHLKNIQYF
- TRBJ1-5 TRBD1 TRBV2 TGTGCCAGCAGTGAAAATCAGGGGGCCGTTCAGCCCCAGCATTTT CASSENQGAVQPQHF
few TRBJ1-5 - TRBV7-9 TGTGCCAGCAGCTTAATGGGGACTCAGCCCCAGCATTTT CASSLMGTQPQHF
- TRBJ1-3 - TRBV14 TGTGCCAGCAGCCAAGGGAGACAGTTCTCTGGAAACACCATATATTTT CASSQGRQFSGNTIYF
- TRBJ1-6 - TRBV4-1 TGCGCCAGCAGCCAAGTAGAAAGGAGGAGTGGATCACCCCTCCACTTT CASSQVERRSGSPLHF
- TRBJ1-2 - TRBV19 TGTGCCAGTAGTACCCGGTCGACGGGTGGCTACACCTTC CASSTRSTGGYTF
- TRBJ1-5 TRBD1 TRBV7-2 TGTGCCAGCAGCTTCCGGACAGGGGATTTTCAGCCCCAGCATTTT CASSFRTGDFQPQHF
- TRBJ2-1 - TRBV1 TGCACCAGCAGCCAAGAAGATCCACCCGGGTTCGACAATGAGCAGTTCTTC CTSSQEDPPGFDNEQFF
- TRBJ2-4 TRBD2 TRBV7-2 TGTGCCAGCAGCCCAGCGGGGGCCAAAAACATTCAGTACTTC CASSPAGAKNIQYF
once TRBJ2-1 TRBD2 TRBV5-1 TGCGCCAGCAGGTCCGGGACTAGCGGAGCCAATGAGCAGTTCTTC CASRSGTSGANEQFF
- TRBJ1-2 - TRBV12-5 TGTGCTAGTGGTTTGCAATGGGGACGGAACTATGGCTACACCTTC CASGLQWGRNYGYTF
- TRBJ1-3 - TRBV14 TGTGCCAGCAGCCAAGTCGACAACTCTGGAAACACCATATATTTT CASSQVDNSGNTIYF
few TRBJ1-1 - TRBV6-1 TGTGCCAGCAGTGAAGCGCCACGAGGACCTAGCCCTGAAGCTTTCTTT CASSEAPRGPSPEAFF
- TRBJ2-5 TRBD2 TRBV10-1 TGCGCCAGCAGTGAAGGGGTAGCGGGGGGTCGGGGAGAGACCCAGTACTTC CASSEGVAGGRGETQYF
- TRBJ1-1 - TRBV9 TGTGCCAGCAGCGTAGAGGTCCGGACTGAAGCTTTCTTT CASSVEVRTEAFF
- TRBJ1-6 - TRBV4-3 TGCGCCAGCAGCCAAGGGACTACGACAAATTCACCCCTCCACTTT CASSQGTTTNSPLHF
- TRBJ2-1 - TRBV6-1 TGTGCCAGCAGTGAGGGGGGTGTTGGTAATGAGCAGTTCTTC CASSEGGVGNEQFF
- TRBJ2-1 - TRBV18 TGTGCCAGCTCCCCAACAACCGCTTCCTACAATGAGCAGTTCTTC CASSPTTASYNEQFF
once TRBJ1-2 - TRBV7-8 TGTGCCAGCAGGCTTTCGGCGGGGATAGGGGGTAACTATGGCTACACCTTC CASRLSAGIGGNYGYTF
- TRBJ2-1 - TRBV29-1 TGCAGCGTTGACAAGGGCAGGGGTGGCTGGGGGGAGCAGTTCTTC CSVDKGRGGWGEQFF
- TRBJ2-1 - TRBV2 TGTGCCAGCAGTGTTGGTAGCGGACCTACGGATGAGCAGTTCTTC CASSVGSGPTDEQFF
- TRBJ1-2 TRBD1 TRBV28 TGTGCCACCCAACTTACAGGGGGAGGCTACACCTTC CATQLTGGGYTF
- TRBJ2-3 TRBD2 TRBV6-6 TGTGCCAGCAGTTTCCGTAGCGGGGGGGGCGATACGCAGTATTTT CASSFRSGGGDTQYF
few TRBJ1-6 TRBD1 TRBV6-6 TGTGCCAGCAGCTCGACAGGGGAAAGTTCACCCCTCCACTTT CASSSTGESSPLHF
- TRBJ2-3 TRBD1 TRBV18 TGTGCCAGCTCACCACCTCTAACAGGGGCTAGCACAGATACGCAGTATTTT CASSPPLTGASTDTQYF
once TRBJ2-3 - TRBV12-5 TGTGCTAGTGGTTTGAGGGACGGCGGTGAGCTGACTGATACGCAGTATTTT CASGLRDGGELTDTQYF
once TRBJ1-1 TRBD1 TRBV5-4 TGTGCCAGCAGTTCGGGACAGGGGACCACTGAAGCTTTCTTT CASSSGQGTTEAFF
- TRBJ2-3 TRBD2 TRBV7-2 TGTGCCAGCAGTTCACCGGGACTAGCGTTCCGCACAGATACGCAGTATTTT CASSSPGLAFRTDTQYF
- TRBJ1-2 TRBD1 TRBV19 TGTGCCAGTGACGCCGGGACAGCGACTTTTTATGGCTACACCTTC CASDAGTATFYGYTF
- TRBJ2-5 TRBD1 TRBV5-1 TGCGCCAGCAGCTCAGGGGGCGGTGAGACCCAGTACTTC CASSSGGGETQYF
- TRBJ1-6 TRBD1 TRBV2 TGTGCCAGCAGTGTAAGTCGTCAGGGGGCTTCACCCCTCCACTTT CASSVSRQGASPLHF
- TRBJ1-1 TRBD1 TRBV20-1 TGCAGTGCTCCGACAGGGAATCATGCTTTCTTT CSAPTGNHAFF
- TRBJ1-2 TRBD1 TRBV28 TGTGCCAGTCTTCGGACAGGGCTGCGTGGTGGCTACACCTTC CASLRTGLRGGYTF
- TRBJ1-5 TRBD1 TRBV7-8 TGTGCCAGCAGCTTACCCAGGGGGGACGCCAGCAATCAGCCCCAGCATTTT CASSLPRGDASNQPQHF
- TRBJ2-1 - TRBV7-2 TGTGCCAGCAGCTTCGCCTCTAGGAGCTCCTACAATGAGCAGTTCTTC CASSFASRSSYNEQFF
once TRBJ2-1 - TRBV5-6 TGTGCCAGCAGCAAGGGACTCCGGCGTAATGAGCAGTTCTTC CASSKGLRRNEQFF
- TRBJ2-1 - TRBV11-2 TGTGCCAGCAGCTTAGTTAGGCCGGGGTGGGATGAGCAGTTCTTC CASSLVRPGWDEQFF
- TRBJ1-2 TRBD1 TRBV6-1 TGTGCCAGCAGTGAATGGGGGACAGGGGGTAACTATGGCTACACCTTC CASSEWGTGGNYGYTF
- TRBJ1-6 - TRBV28 TGTGCCAGCAGTCCCCAACAGGGCTTTTCGCATTCACCCCTCCACTTT CASSPQQGFSHSPLHF
- TRBJ2-1 - TRBV15 TGTGCCACCACCGGGGGCGCGTACAATGAGCAGTTCTTC CATTGGAYNEQFF
- TRBJ2-3 - TRBV27 TGTGCCAGCAGTTATGGTTTAGTTGCAGGGAATGCAGATACGCAGTATTTT CASSYGLVAGNADTQYF